This T cell receptor (beta chain) came from a study of blood T cell repertoires in COVID-19. V lost 6 bases and J 14 bases, leaving 21 bases between the germline ends. CDR1 is SGDLS and CDR2 is YYNGEE in the germline V gene. There are 14 residues in the CDR3. This table comes from immunoSEQ multiplex PCR, and its TCRdb copy is limited to in-frame clones, with some not included. The table lists under 300,000 clones, around nine tenths of them singletons. The V call is TRBV9, the J call TRBJ1-6; D is perhaps TRBD1 (5 bases). The sequence was obtained from a woman aged 60 to 75 in a cohort exposed to, infected with or recovered from COVID-19 (not recorded which). The sample was PBMCs or T cells enriched from blood (not recorded which). The CDR3 loop is CASNEGAKAGTLHF. The DNA of the CDR3 is TGTGCCAGCAATGAAGGGGCTAAAGCCGGCACCCTCCACTTT.